This T cell receptor (beta chain) was found in a study of blood T cell repertoires in COVID-19. Study summary: Both acute and convalescent COVID-19 samples were obtained from the United States, Italy and Spain. PBMCs, B-cell-depleted T cells, or T cells were the source of the cDNA or gDNA that made up the material.

Germline CDR1 and CDR2: SGHNT and YYREEE (reference sequence). V dropped 1 base and J dropped 6; count of bases not matched to a gene: 0. This CDR3 is built from 13 residues. The repertoire was sequenced with immunoSEQ multiplex PCR; TCRdb's copy has only in-frame clones and lacks some. The profile shows approximately 170,000 clones, 75% to 90% of them singletons. The sequenced material came from peripheral blood. The rearrangement uses TRBV5-4 and TRBJ2-4, with 8 positions matching TRBD1. The source of this sequence is a woman aged 70 to 79 with COVID-19, enrolled during active disease. The CDR3 DNA is TGTGCCAGCAGCTTGACAGGGGGAAACATTCAGTACTTC. It codes for CASSLTGGNIQYF.